This T cell receptor beta chain was sequenced for a study of identifying expanded T cells in peripheral blood. Whole-study results and caveats: Approximately 1.2 clones differed between technical replicates, versus roughly 17 and 20 over time. Variance in clone template counts between approximately two-week samples significantly increased with total template count across all healthy donors.

This clone occurred a few times. The antigen is not known. Produced via immunoSEQ multiplex PCR; TCRdb's table is partial and in-frame only. The sample lists 80,000 to 95,000 clones; around 88% were seen once. Trimming removed 4 bases from V and 2 bases from J; junction bases left unmatched: 5. CDR1 is LNHDA, CDR2 SQIVND, per germline (reference sequence). This CDR3 region has 14 residues. The rearrangement joins TRBV19 to TRBJ2-7, with 7 bases aligning to TRBD1. The specimen was blood. This clonotype was obtained from a person aged 18 to 75 in good health. CDR3 nucleotides: TGTGCCAGTAGTACCGGACAGGAGCCCTACGAGCAGTACTTC. This translates into CASSTGQEPYEQYF.